These T cell receptor beta chains were read from a single sample in a study. TCRdb re-derived calls from the RT-PCR reads in MiXCR, one entry per CDR3 protein. There are hundreds of thousands of distinct CDR3 sequences in the sample; 14% occur only once, and just over 3.5% lies in the top ten. Source material: memory CD4+ T cells from blood. The receptors here all came from a female donor in good health, serving as a healthy control. CDR3s include the opening cysteine and the closing phenylalanine or tryptophan. The D gene is left open where the match is weak. Only part of the rows carry a size: once, few, many, or a class if the clone is expanded.

j_call: TRBJ1-5
clone_size: .
d_call: .
cdr3_length: 15
v_call: TRBV20-1
cdr3_nt: TGCAGTGCTAGAGCGGACACTTATAGCAATCAGCCCCAGCATTTT
cdr3_aa: CSARADTYSNQPQHF

j_call: TRBJ2-7
clone_size: many
d_call: .
cdr3_length: 14
v_call: TRBV7-9
cdr3_nt: TGTGCCAGCAGCTGGGACTGGCAAATGGGGGAGCAGTACTTC
cdr3_aa: CASSWDWQMGEQYF

j_call: TRBJ2-3
clone_size: many
d_call: .
cdr3_length: 16
v_call: TRBV25-1
cdr3_nt: TGTGCCAGCAGTGAGGCGCGGGACAGTGGGGCAGATACGCAGTATTTT
cdr3_aa: CASSEARDSGADTQYF

j_call: TRBJ2-3
clone_size: .
d_call: TRBD2
cdr3_length: 16
v_call: TRBV7-3
cdr3_nt: TGTGCCAGCAGCTCCGGGACTAGCGGGGGAGCAGATACGCAGTATTTT
cdr3_aa: CASSSGTSGGADTQYF

j_call: TRBJ1-5
clone_size: many
d_call: .
cdr3_length: 14
v_call: TRBV6-2/TRBV6-3
cdr3_nt: TGTGCCAGCAGGGACGCGGTGAACAATCAGCCCCAGCATTTT
cdr3_aa: CASRDAVNNQPQHF

j_call: TRBJ1-1
clone_size: few
d_call: TRBD1
cdr3_length: 18
v_call: TRBV9
cdr3_nt: TGTGCCAGCAGCGTAGCTGAAGGACAGGGAAGATTGAACACTGAAGCTTTCTTT
cdr3_aa: CASSVAEGQGRLNTEAFF

j_call: TRBJ2-1
clone_size: .
d_call: TRBD2
cdr3_length: 16
v_call: TRBV11-3
cdr3_nt: TGTGCCAGCAGCCCAGGACTAGCGGGGACCTACAATGAGCAGTTCTTC
cdr3_aa: CASSPGLAGTYNEQFF

j_call: TRBJ2-7
clone_size: few
d_call: .
cdr3_length: 14
v_call: TRBV28
cdr3_nt: TGTGCCAGCAGTTTATACCGGGGGATCCACGAGCAGTACTTC
cdr3_aa: CASSLYRGIHEQYF

j_call: TRBJ1-4
clone_size: few
d_call: .
cdr3_length: 15
v_call: TRBV11-2
cdr3_nt: TGTGCCAGCAGCTTAGGAGTCGGGGTTAATGAAAAACTGTTTTTT
cdr3_aa: CASSLGVGVNEKLFF

j_call: TRBJ2-5
clone_size: few
d_call: .
cdr3_length: 14
v_call: TRBV18
cdr3_nt: TGTGCCAGCTCACCCAGGGCAGAGCGGGAGACCCAGTACTTC
cdr3_aa: CASSPRAERETQYF

j_call: TRBJ1-2
clone_size: .
d_call: TRBD1
cdr3_length: 15
v_call: TRBV28
cdr3_nt: TGTGCCAGCAGTCCCGCCGGACAGGTATCCTATGGCTACACCTTC
cdr3_aa: CASSPAGQVSYGYTF

j_call: TRBJ2-1
clone_size: .
d_call: TRBD2
cdr3_length: 16
v_call: TRBV20-1
cdr3_nt: TGCAGTGCCCAGACGCTAGCGGGAGTGAGCTACAATGAGCAGTTCTTC
cdr3_aa: CSAQTLAGVSYNEQFF

j_call: TRBJ1-1
clone_size: few
d_call: .
cdr3_length: 13
v_call: TRBV5-5
cdr3_nt: TGTGCCAGCAGCTTTGACGTGAACACTGAAGCTTTCTTT
cdr3_aa: CASSFDVNTEAFF